The 15 T cell receptor beta chains presented below share a single source sample, sequenced in a study of T-cell memory formation after mild COVID-19 (dated by TCRdb to the early 2020s). To prepare the library, 5' RACE was applied. The listed sequencing device is Illumina NovaSeq 6000. TCRdb reran the public reads through fastp at Q25 and MiXCR, keeping productive beta chains. Each entry merges the rows of one CDR3 protein and shows their most common DNA and genes. Present in this sample are under 400,000 distinct CDR3 sequences, 25% to 30% of which were seen just once. The ten largest clones add up to approximately 15% of the sample. The specimen sequenced was PBMCs or a T cell subset sorted from them (not recorded which). The receptors shown here come from an adult woman who had mild COVID-19 (a few samples of this study predate the infection). The sample titles of this study are shuffled in the database, so cell type and time point are left out; the donor was told from shared clones.

Only a few counts were recorded for this clonotype. The chain couples TRBV6-2 or TRBV6-3 to TRBJ2-5; TRBD1 might be the D (7 bases). Germline V gene sequence: CDR1 MNHEY, CDR2 SVGEGT. The length of the CDR3 is 14 residues. The germline V and J ends were trimmed by 10 bases and 3 bases, with 18 bases remaining between them. DNA for the CDR3: TGTGCCACCCTCTTTGCCAGGGGGGAAGAGACCCAGTACTTC. Its translation is CATLFARGEETQYF.

V is TRBV19 and J is TRBJ2-5; the match to TRBD2 covers 12 bases. This CDR3 spans 14 amino acids. V gave up 8 bases and J gave up 5 bases; unmatched junction bases: 6. Per germline, CDR1 LNHDA and CDR2 SQIVND (reference sequence). CDR3 protein: CASGWTSGEETQYF. CDR3 nucleotides: TGTGCCAGTGGGTGGACTAGCGGGGAGGAGACCCAGTACTTC. The full variable domain, rest sourced from reference TRBV19 and TRBJ2-5, is DGGITQSPKYLFRKEGQNVTLSCEQNLNHDAMYWYRQDPGQGLRLIYYSQIVNDFQKGDIAEGYSVSREKKESFPLTVTSAQKNPTAFYLCASGWTSGEETQYFGPGTRLLVL.

Only a few counts were recorded for this clonotype. V is TRBV5-1 and J is TRBJ2-7; D perhaps matches TRBD2 (7 bases). The CDR3 has 17 amino acids. The germline V gene has CDR1 SGHRS and CDR2 YFSETQ. V dropped 4 bases and J dropped 3 bases, with 23 bases sitting between them. This CDR3 reads CASSDTTIGGGGYEQYF. CDR3 in DNA: TGCGCCAGCAGCGACACGACTATCGGCGGGGGCGGCTACGAGCAGTACTTC.

This clonotype was detected only a few times. The chain joins TRBV28 to TRBJ2-5; 8 bases agree with TRBD1. Germline V gene lookup returns CDR1 MDHEN and CDR2 SYDVKM. This CDR3 spans 14 amino acids. The trim removed 10 bases at V and 2 bases at J, leaving 9 bases unmatched. The chain's CDR3 is CAIRDRSYQETQYF. DNA for the CDR3: TGTGCCATCCGGGACAGGAGCTATCAAGAGACCCAGTACTTC.

This clonotype was seen a few times. The chain combines TRBV5-1 with TRBJ2-5, with 8 nucleotides matching TRBD2. V shed 3 bases, J shed 2 bases, and the junction held 9 bases outside the gene matches. The germline V gene has CDR1 SGHRS and CDR2 YFSETQ. This CDR3 comprises 16 residues. CDR3 residues: CASSWAGAGGQETQYF. In DNA, the CDR3 is TGCGCCAGCAGCTGGGCCGGTGCGGGGGGACAAGAGACCCAGTACTTC.

This clonotype was recorded a few times. V is TRBV2 and J is TRBJ2-7, with D perhaps being TRBD1 or TRBD2 (5 bases each). Germline V gene data show CDR1 as SNHLY and CDR2 as FYNNEI. CDR3 length: 16 amino acids. Trimming cost V 3 bases and J 2 bases, with 17 bases left between them. CDR3 in DNA: TGTGCCAGCAGTGAGTGGGACCCCCAGGGCCCCTACGAGCAGTACTTC. This codes for CASSEWDPQGPYEQYF.

This sequence joins TRBV4-2 and TRBJ1-2; D gene uncertain. CDR3 size: 15 residues. V lost 1 base, J lost 4 bases, and 13 bases lay in between. CDR1 LGHNA and CDR2 YNFKEQ come from the germline V gene. This chain's CDR3 is CASSQVQRDLYGYTF. The CDR3 region has the DNA TGTGCCAGCAGCCAAGTGCAGCGGGATCTCTATGGCTACACCTTC.

This clonotype was observed a handful of times. CDR3 loop: CASSQVGLAGGSVTGELFF. DNA for the CDR3: TGCGCCAGCAGCCAAGTCGGGCTAGCGGGGGGATCGGTCACCGGGGAGCTGTTTTTT. V usage is TRBV4-1 and J usage is TRBJ2-2, with 11 bases lining up with TRBD2. The CDR3 is 19 residues long. Germline CDR1 reads MGHRA; CDR2 reads YSYEKL. Germline trimming cut 1 base from V and 4 bases from J; bases unmatched to any gene: 11.

This clonotype was picked up a small number of times. CDR3 nucleotides: TGTGCCAGCAGTTACGAACCGAACACTGAAGCTTTCTTT. Amino acid sequence: CASSYEPNTEAFF. V is TRBV6-5 and J is TRBJ1-1; D is uncertain. This CDR3 has 13 amino acids. Per the germline V gene, CDR1 is MNHEY and CDR2 is SVGAGI. Deletions cut 2 bases from V and 1 base from J, with 5 bases between.

This clonotype was found a few times. This rearrangement joins TRBV24-1 to TRBJ2-1; D uncertain. The CDR3 covers 11 residues. Germline V gene lookup returns CDR1 KGHDR and CDR2 SFDVKD. V was clipped by 1 base and J by 9 bases, with 3 bases between them. DNA for the CDR3: TGTGCCACCAGTGATTTTGGTGAGCAGTTCTTC. Its protein product is CATSDFGEQFF.

This clonotype was seen many times. The chain joins TRBV11-2 to TRBJ2-3; D could derive from TRBD1 or TRBD2 (7 bases each). V lost 5 bases to trimming and J lost 2 bases, with 20 bases between them. This CDR3 spans 17 amino acids. Germline assignment: CDR1 SGHAT and CDR2 FQNNGV. The CDR3 coding sequence is TGTGCCAGCAGCCCAGGGGGGTCGGGGGGCTACACAGATACGCAGTATTTT. This translates into CASSPGGSGGYTDTQYF.

The chain employs TRBV27 and TRBJ2-1; TRBD1 might be the D (5 bases). CDR1 and CDR2 from the germline V gene are MNHEY and SMNVEV (reference sequence). V was trimmed by 0 bases and J by 0 bases, leaving 12 bases between them. This CDR3 comprises 17 residues. The CDR3 sequence: CASSLSVPGYSYNEQFF. The CDR3, as DNA: TGTGCCAGCAGTTTATCAGTTCCAGGGTACTCCTACAATGAGCAGTTCTTC.

This clonotype was counted a few times. This chain uses TRBV24-1 with TRBJ2-1; D is tentatively TRBD1 or TRBD2 (6 bases each). Trimming stripped 0 bases from V and 16 bases from J, with 12 bases between. The CDR3 spans 12 residues. Germline values: CDR1 KGHDR, CDR2 SFDVKD. CDR3 amino acids: CATSDLRGPQFF. The CDR3 DNA follows: TGTGCCACCAGTGATTTGCGGGGGCCCCAATTCTTC.

The rearrangement links TRBV3-1 to TRBJ2-7; D is ambiguous. V lost 8 bases and J 7 bases, leaving 15 bases between the germline ends. Germline V gene lookup returns CDR1 LGHDT and CDR2 YNNKEL (reference sequence). The CDR3 is 12 residues long. CDR3 nucleotide sequence: TGTGCCAGCGGAAGTGGTCGGTGGGAGCAGTACTTC. It is translated as CASGSGRWEQYF.

The chain carries TRBV5-5 and TRBJ1-2; a possible D gene is TRBD1 (5 bases). Deletions cut 7 bases from V and 2 bases from J, with 15 bases between. Germline CDR1 reads SGHKS; CDR2 reads YYEKEE (reference sequence). The CDR3 length is 14 residues. CDR3 region: CASSTIEGNYGYTF. The DNA of the CDR3 is TGTGCCAGCTCGACCATCGAGGGGAACTATGGCTACACCTTC.